Here is one T cell receptor beta chain with its context. What it recognizes is unknown. The germline V and J ends were trimmed by 11 bases and 4 bases, with 14 bases remaining between them. The CDR3 has 12 residues. Germline CDR1 is SNHLY and CDR2 is FYNNEI. The data were produced by immunoSEQ multiplex PCR, yet TCRdb's version contains in-frame clones alone and is incomplete. The table records over 130,000 clones, 80% to 95% of them present only once. This specimen comes from a study of T cell responses to AZD1222 COVID-19 vaccine. Study-level results: Without day 14 samples, only post-peak T cell repertoires were studied. CD4 TCRs associated with vaccination spanned spike, dominating at 160-218 and 743-854. The donors showed a predominance of white British ancestry and of females, with possible underestimation of clonal diversity.

This chain joins TRBV2 and TRBJ1-2, with a weak D call TRBD1 (6 bases). The source material was peripheral blood, sampled on day 0 of AZD1222 vaccination. This TCR derives from an adult in good health. The DNA for the CDR3 is TGTGCCTTACAGGGAGGGTCCTATGGCTACACCTTC. As protein: CALQGGSYGYTF.